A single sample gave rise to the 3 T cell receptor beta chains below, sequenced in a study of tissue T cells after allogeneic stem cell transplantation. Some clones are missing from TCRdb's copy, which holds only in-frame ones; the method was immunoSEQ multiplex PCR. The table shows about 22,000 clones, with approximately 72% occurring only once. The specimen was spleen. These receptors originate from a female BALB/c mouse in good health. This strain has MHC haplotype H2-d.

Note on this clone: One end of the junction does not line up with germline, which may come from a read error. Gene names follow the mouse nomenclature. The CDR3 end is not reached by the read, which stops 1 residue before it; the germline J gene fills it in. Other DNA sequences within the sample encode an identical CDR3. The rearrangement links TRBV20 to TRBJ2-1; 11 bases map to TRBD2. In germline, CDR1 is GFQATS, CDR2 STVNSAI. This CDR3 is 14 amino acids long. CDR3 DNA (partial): TGTGGTGCTCGGGACTGGGGGAACTATGCTGAGCAGTTC. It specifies CGARDWGNYAEQF. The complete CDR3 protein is CGARDWGNYAEQFF.

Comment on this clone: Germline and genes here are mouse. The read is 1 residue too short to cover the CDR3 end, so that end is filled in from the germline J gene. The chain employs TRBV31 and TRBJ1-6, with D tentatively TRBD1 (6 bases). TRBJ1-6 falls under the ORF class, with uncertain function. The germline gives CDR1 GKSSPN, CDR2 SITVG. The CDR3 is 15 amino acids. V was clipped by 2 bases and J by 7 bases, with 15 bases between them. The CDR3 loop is CAWSDGGQGNSPLYF. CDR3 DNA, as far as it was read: TGTGCCTGGAGTGACGGGGGGCAGGGGAATTCGCCCCTCTAC.

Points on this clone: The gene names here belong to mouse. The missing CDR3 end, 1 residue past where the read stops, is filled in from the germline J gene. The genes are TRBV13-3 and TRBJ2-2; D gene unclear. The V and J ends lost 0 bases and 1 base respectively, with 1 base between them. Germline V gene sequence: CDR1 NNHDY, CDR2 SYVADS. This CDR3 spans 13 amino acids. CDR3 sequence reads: CASSDGNTGQLYF. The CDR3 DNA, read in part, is TGTGCCAGCAGTGATGGAAACACCGGGCAGCTCTAC.